The clone carrying this T cell receptor (beta chain) appeared a few times. TCRdb's table, derived via immunoSEQ multiplex PCR, lists solely in-frame clones and lacks some. Here the sample spans roughly 130,000 clones, around 90% being singletons. This record belongs to a study of T cell responses to AZD1222 COVID-19 vaccine. The source of this sequence is an adult in good health. Sample: peripheral blood, taken on day 0 of AZD1222 vaccination.

The CDR3 nucleotides read TGTGCCAGCAGCCAAGATCTCGGAGGTTCCTACGAGCAGTACTTC. Translated: CASSQDLGGSYEQYF. The chain employs TRBV4-2 and TRBJ2-7; TRBD2 might be the D (5 bases). The V and J ends lost 0 bases and 1 base respectively, with 10 bases between them. Germline V CDR1 and CDR2: LGHNA, YNFKEQ. This CDR3 is built from 15 residues.